These 9 T cell receptor beta chains originate from one sample sequenced in a study of OX40 agonist ivuxolimab in advanced cancers. Generated by immunoSEQ multiplex PCR, the TCRdb table keeps only in-frame clones and is missing some. The table lists roughly 77,000 clones, approximately 85% of them singletons. The material was CD4+ or CD8+ T cells sorted from blood, obtained in a trial of the OX40 agonist ivuxolimab. The receptors shown here come from an adult with an advanced solid tumor such as melanoma, head and neck, liver or kidney cancer.

The chain joins TRBV11-1 to TRBJ1-4, with D hard to call. V was trimmed by 1 base and J by 3 bases, leaving 9 bases between them. CDR1 is SGHAT, CDR2 FQDESV, per germline (reference sequence). This CDR3 spans 15 amino acids. The CDR3 spells CASSLDGSSNEKLFF. CDR3 sequence (DNA): TGTGCCAGCAGCTTAGACGGGTCGTCTAATGAAAAACTGTTTTTT.

This chain joins TRBV5-4 and TRBJ2-1; D not resolved. This CDR3 comprises 15 residues. Germline V gives CDR1 SGHNT, CDR2 YYREEE (reference sequence). V gave up 0 bases and J gave up 0 bases, with 7 bases separating them. CDR3 sequence: CASSLDFNSYNEQFF. The CDR3 DNA reads TGTGCCAGCAGCTTGGACTTCAACTCCTACAATGAGCAGTTCTTC.

V usage is TRBV19 and J usage is TRBJ1-6, with 8 bases that match TRBD1. J lost 9 bases, V lost 7 bases, and 11 bases had no gene match. The CDR3 loop spans 15 amino acids. The germline CDR1 and CDR2 sequences are LNHDA and SQIVND (reference sequence). The CDR3 loop is CASTNVRTGRSPLHF. In DNA, the CDR3 is TGTGCCAGTACCAACGTACGGACAGGGCGTTCACCCCTCCACTTT.

This chain links TRBV28 with TRBJ1-3, with D maybe TRBD1 (6 bases). Trimming shortened V by 3 bases and J by 0 bases, and 12 bases separated the two germline ends. The CDR3 covers 16 residues. Germline V gives CDR1 MDHEN, CDR2 SYDVKM. The CDR3 region is CASSFGGGGSGNTIYF. CDR3 nucleotide sequence: TGTGCCAGCAGTTTCGGAGGGGGAGGCTCTGGAAACACCATATATTTT.

The rearrangement joins TRBV11-2 to TRBJ2-7; TRBD2 aligns across 7 bases. Germline-derived CDR1 and CDR2 are SGHAT and FQNNGV. The V gene end was trimmed by 5 bases and the J gene end by 0 bases; junction bases not matched to a gene: 10. The CDR3 sequence is 16 residues long. CDR3 DNA sequence: TGTGCCAGCAGCCCCGGGACTATAACTCTCTCCTACGAGCAGTACTTC. Translating gives CASSPGTITLSYEQYF.

The chain carries TRBV28 and TRBJ2-1; D is possibly TRBD2 (6 bases). The V end was cut by 3 bases, the J end by 0 bases, with 9 bases between. Germline assignment: CDR1 MDHEN and CDR2 SYDVKM. This CDR3 is built from 15 residues. In DNA form, the CDR3 reads TGTGCCAGCAGTTTTATGGGGGGCTCCTACAATGAGCAGTTCTTC. Its protein product is CASSFMGGSYNEQFF.

The V gene is TRBV5-1, the J gene TRBJ1-1; D perhaps matches TRBD1 (5 bases). The V gene's germline CDR1 is SGHRS and CDR2 YFSETQ. Trimming removed 0 bases at V and 5 bases at J, with 11 bases between. This CDR3 is built from 14 residues. The CDR3 region is CASSLGGSRTEAFF. DNA of the CDR3: TGCGCCAGCAGCTTGGGGGGCAGTAGGACTGAAGCTTTCTTT.

The chain carries TRBV2 and TRBJ1-1; the D is unclear. CDR3 length: 14 residues. Trimming shortened V by 11 bases and J by 3 bases, and 19 bases separated the two germline ends. Germline-derived CDR1 and CDR2 are SNHLY and FYNNEI. The CDR3 nucleotides are TGTGCCTCCCAAGGACGCCATGAGGACACTGAAGCTTTCTTT. Encoded protein: CASQGRHEDTEAFF.

The J gene is TRBJ2-7, the V gene TRBV7-9, with 7 bases aligning to TRBD1. The V gene's germline CDR1 is SEHNR and CDR2 FQNEAQ (reference sequence). The CDR3 loop spans 19 amino acids. J lost 1 base, V lost 0 bases, and 15 bases had no gene match. The CDR3 DNA follows: TGTGCCAGCAGCTTAGCGGAAAGAGGGGGCGTTAAAGGGTCCTACGAGCAGTACTTC. Translating it yields CASSLAERGGVKGSYEQYF.